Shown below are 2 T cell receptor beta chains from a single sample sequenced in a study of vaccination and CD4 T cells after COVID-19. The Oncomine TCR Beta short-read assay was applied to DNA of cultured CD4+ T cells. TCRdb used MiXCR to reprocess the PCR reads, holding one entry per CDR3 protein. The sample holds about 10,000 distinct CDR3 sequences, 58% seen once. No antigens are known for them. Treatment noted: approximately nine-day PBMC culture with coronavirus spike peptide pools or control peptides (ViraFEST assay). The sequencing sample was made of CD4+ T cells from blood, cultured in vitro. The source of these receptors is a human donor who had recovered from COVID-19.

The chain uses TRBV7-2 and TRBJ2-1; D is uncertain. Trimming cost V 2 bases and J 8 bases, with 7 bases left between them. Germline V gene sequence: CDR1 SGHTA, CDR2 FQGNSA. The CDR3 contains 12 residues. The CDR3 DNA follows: TGTGCCAGCAGCTTACTTCGCGATGAGCAGTTCTTC. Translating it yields CASSLLRDEQFF. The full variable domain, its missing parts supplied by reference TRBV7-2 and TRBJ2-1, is GAGVSQSPSNKVTEKGKDVELRCDPISGHTALYWYRQSLGQGLEFLIYFQGNSAPDKSGLPSDRFSAERTGGSVSTLTIQRTQQEDSAVYLCASSLLRDEQFFGPGTRLTVL.

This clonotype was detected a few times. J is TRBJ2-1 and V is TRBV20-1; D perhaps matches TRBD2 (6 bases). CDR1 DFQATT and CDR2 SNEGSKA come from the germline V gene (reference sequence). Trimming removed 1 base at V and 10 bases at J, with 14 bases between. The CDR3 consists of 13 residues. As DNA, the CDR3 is TGCAGTGCTAGAGCGGGAGTGATTGAGGAGCAGTTCTTC. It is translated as CSARAGVIEEQFF.